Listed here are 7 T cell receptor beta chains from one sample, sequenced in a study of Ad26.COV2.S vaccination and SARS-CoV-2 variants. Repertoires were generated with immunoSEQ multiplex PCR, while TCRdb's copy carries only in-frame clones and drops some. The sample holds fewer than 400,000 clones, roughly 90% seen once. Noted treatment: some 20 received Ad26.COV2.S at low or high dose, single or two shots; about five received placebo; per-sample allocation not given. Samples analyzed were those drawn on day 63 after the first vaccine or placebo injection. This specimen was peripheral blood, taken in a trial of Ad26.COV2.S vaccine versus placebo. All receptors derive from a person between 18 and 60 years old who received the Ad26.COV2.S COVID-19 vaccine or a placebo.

This chain's CDR3 is CASRFREGTEAFF. For the CDR3, the DNA is TGTGCCAGTAGATTTCGAGAAGGCACTGAAGCTTTCTTT. V usage is TRBV19 and J usage is TRBJ1-1; D is ambiguous. The CDR3 extends over 13 amino acids. V lost 6 bases to trimming and J lost 4 bases, with 12 bases between them. Germline-derived CDR1 and CDR2 are LNHDA and SQIVND (reference sequence).

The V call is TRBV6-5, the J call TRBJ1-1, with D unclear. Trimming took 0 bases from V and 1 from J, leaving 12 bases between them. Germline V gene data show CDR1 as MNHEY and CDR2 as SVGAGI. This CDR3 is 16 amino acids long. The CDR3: CASSYSMGRSNTEAFF. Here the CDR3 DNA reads TGTGCCAGCAGTTACTCGATGGGCAGGTCGAACACTGAAGCTTTCTTT.

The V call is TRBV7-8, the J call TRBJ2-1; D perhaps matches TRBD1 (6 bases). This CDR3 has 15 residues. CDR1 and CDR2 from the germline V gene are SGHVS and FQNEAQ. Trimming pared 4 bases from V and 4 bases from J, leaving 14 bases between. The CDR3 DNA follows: TGTGCCAGCAGCTCAACAGGGCCGCTATACAATGAGCAGTTCTTC. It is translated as CASSSTGPLYNEQFF.

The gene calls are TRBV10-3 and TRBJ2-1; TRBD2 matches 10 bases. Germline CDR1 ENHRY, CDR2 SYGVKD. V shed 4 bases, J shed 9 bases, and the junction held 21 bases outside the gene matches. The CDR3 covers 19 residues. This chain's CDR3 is CAISGALGVIAGGRGEQFF. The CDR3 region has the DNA TGTGCCATCAGTGGGGCCCTCGGTGTAATAGCGGGGGGTCGGGGTGAGCAGTTCTTC.

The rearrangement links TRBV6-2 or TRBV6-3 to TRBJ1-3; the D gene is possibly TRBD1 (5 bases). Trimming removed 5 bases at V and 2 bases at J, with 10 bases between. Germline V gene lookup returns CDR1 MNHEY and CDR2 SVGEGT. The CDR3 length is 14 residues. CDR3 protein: CASSNLQAGNTIYF. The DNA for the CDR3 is TGTGCCAGCAGTAACCTACAGGCTGGAAACACCATATATTTT.

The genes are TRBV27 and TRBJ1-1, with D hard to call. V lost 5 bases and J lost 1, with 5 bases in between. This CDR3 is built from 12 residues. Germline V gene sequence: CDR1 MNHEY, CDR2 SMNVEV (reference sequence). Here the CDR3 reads CASSEGNTEAFF. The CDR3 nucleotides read TGTGCCAGCAGTGAGGGGAACACTGAAGCTTTCTTT.

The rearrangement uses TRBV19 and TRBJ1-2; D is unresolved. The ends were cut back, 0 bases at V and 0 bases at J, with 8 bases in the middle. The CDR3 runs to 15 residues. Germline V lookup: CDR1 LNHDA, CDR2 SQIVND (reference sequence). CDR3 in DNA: TGTGCCAGTAGTATAGAGCAGAAGACTAACTATGGCTACACCTTC. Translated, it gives CASSIEQKTNYGYTF.